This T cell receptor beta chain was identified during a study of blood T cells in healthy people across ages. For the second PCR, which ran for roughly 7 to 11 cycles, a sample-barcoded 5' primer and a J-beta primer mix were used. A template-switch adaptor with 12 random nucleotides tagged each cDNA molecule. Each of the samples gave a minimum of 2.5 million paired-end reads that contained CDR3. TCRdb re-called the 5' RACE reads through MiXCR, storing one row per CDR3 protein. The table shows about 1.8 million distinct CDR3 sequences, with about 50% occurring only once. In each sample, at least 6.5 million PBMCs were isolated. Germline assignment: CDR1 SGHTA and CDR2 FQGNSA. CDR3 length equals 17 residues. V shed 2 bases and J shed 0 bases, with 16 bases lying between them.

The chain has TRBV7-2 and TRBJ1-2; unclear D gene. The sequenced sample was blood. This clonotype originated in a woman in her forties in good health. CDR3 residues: CASSLFYSGSTNYGYTF. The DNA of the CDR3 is TGTGCCAGCAGCTTATTCTACTCCGGGAGCACTAACTATGGCTACACCTTC.